The rows below give T cell receptor beta chains drawn from one sample of a study of T cells in lung cancer brain metastases. The data were produced by immunoSEQ multiplex PCR, yet TCRdb's version contains in-frame clones alone and is incomplete. The table records roughly 6,600 clones, about nine tenths of them present only once. The sequencing sample was made of tumor tissue from the primary lung tumor. These receptors were collected from a man aged 45-65 years with non-small cell lung cancer. The CDR3 runs from the conserved cysteine through the conserved F or W. Fields, in order: CDR3 protein, CDR3 DNA, CDR3 length, D gene, J gene, clone size, V gene. A D gene is named only where the DNA matches it firmly. Expanded clones get a size class; other rows say once, few or many, or leave the size out.

CDR3 protein: CASSLKGGQAYEQYF; CDR3 DNA: TGTGCCAGCAGCCTAAAAGGGGGGCAAGCCTACGAGCAGTACTTC; CDR3 length: 15; D gene: -; J gene: TRBJ2-7; clone size: once; V gene: TRBV11-2
CDR3 protein: CASSGGGSNTGELFF; CDR3 DNA: TGCGCCAGCAGCGGCGGGGGATCGAACACCGGGGAGCTGTTTTTT; CDR3 length: 15; D gene: TRBD2; J gene: TRBJ2-2; clone size: -; V gene: TRBV5-1
CDR3 protein: CSVRDRRNTEAFF; CDR3 DNA: TGCAGCGTTAGGGACCGCCGGAACACTGAAGCTTTCTTT; CDR3 length: 13; D gene: -; J gene: TRBJ1-1; clone size: -; V gene: TRBV29-1
CDR3 protein: CASSQSVSNSPLHF; CDR3 DNA: TGTGCCAGCAGCCAATCCGTAAGCAATTCACCCCTCCACTTT; CDR3 length: 14; D gene: -; J gene: TRBJ1-6; clone size: -; V gene: TRBV4-2
CDR3 protein: CASSSGTSGGRHTDTQYF; CDR3 DNA: TGTGCCAGCAGCTCGGGGACTAGCGGGGGGCGCCACACAGATACGCAGTATTTT; CDR3 length: 18; D gene: TRBD2; J gene: TRBJ2-3; clone size: -; V gene: TRBV5-4
CDR3 protein: CASSYGGASQPQHF; CDR3 DNA: TGTGCCAGCAGTTACGGGGGTGCTAGTCAGCCCCAGCATTTT; CDR3 length: 14; D gene: -; J gene: TRBJ1-5; clone size: -; V gene: TRBV2
CDR3 protein: CASKTTGTPRVGTQYF; CDR3 DNA: TGTGCCAGCAAAACGACCGGGACCCCAAGGGTCGGTACGCAGTATTTT; CDR3 length: 16; D gene: -; J gene: TRBJ2-3; clone size: -; V gene: TRBV27
CDR3 protein: CASSPPTGRETQYF; CDR3 DNA: TGTGCCAGCTCACCACCGACAGGGCGAGAGACCCAGTACTTC; CDR3 length: 14; D gene: TRBD1; J gene: TRBJ2-5; clone size: -; V gene: TRBV18
CDR3 protein: CAISGQGLLSSGNTIYF; CDR3 DNA: TGTGCCATCAGTGGACAGGGCCTACTGAGCTCTGGAAACACCATATATTTT; CDR3 length: 17; D gene: TRBD1; J gene: TRBJ1-3; clone size: -; V gene: TRBV10-3
CDR3 protein: CAWSVYLTGSVGTEAFF; CDR3 DNA: TGTGCCTGGAGTGTATATCTCACAGGGAGTGTCGGCACTGAAGCTTTCTTT; CDR3 length: 17; D gene: -; J gene: TRBJ1-1; clone size: -; V gene: TRBV30
CDR3 protein: CASSPGDGGSGNTIYF; CDR3 DNA: TGTGCCAGCTCACCGGGAGACGGGGGCTCTGGAAACACCATATATTTT; CDR3 length: 16; D gene: -; J gene: TRBJ1-3; clone size: once; V gene: TRBV18
CDR3 protein: CATSRQGYNSPLHF; CDR3 DNA: TGTGCCACCAGCAGACAGGGGTATAATTCACCCCTCCACTTT; CDR3 length: 14; D gene: -; J gene: TRBJ1-6; clone size: -; V gene: TRBV15
CDR3 protein: CAWSSDRVLGNTIYF; CDR3 DNA: TGTGCCTGGAGTAGTGACAGGGTGCTCGGAAACACCATATATTTT; CDR3 length: 15; D gene: TRBD1; J gene: TRBJ1-3; clone size: -; V gene: TRBV30